This T cell receptor beta chain stems from a study of blood T cell repertoires in COVID-19 (dated by TCRdb to 2020 to 2021). For the study in its entirety: The collaborator samples originated in the United States, Italy and Spain and spanned the acute and convalescent phases of COVID-19. Where available, HLA class I and class II types were taken from metadata supplied by the sample provider and were not determined by assay-based typing. Samples were obtained from the ongoing ImmuneRACE study (first 160 participants) and from 1,254 subjects provided by 6 global collaborators. The repertoires were made available in a free public database intended to serve as a resource for research on the immune response to SARS-CoV-2. Subjects who had been exposed to COVID-19, were actively infected with it, or had recovered from it provided the deeply sampled blood TCRbeta repertoires that made up the dataset. The material from the prospective study consisted of cDNA or gDNA derived from T cells, B-cell-depleted T cells, or PBMCs. Sample metadata almost always included a de-identified subject ID, COVID-19 status, age in years and sex. What the research found in general, with its limitations: The quantity of clinical and demographic metadata differed by source and by participant and was supplied without curation.

The germline V gene yields SGHDN for CDR1 and FVKESK for CDR2. V sheds 4 bases and J sheds 1 base, leaving 13 bases between their ends. Taken from cysteine to phenylalanine, the CDR3 has 15 residues. Just CDR3 DNA is preserved here, 45 bases in frame from base 1. With respect to this clone: It lacks a known antigen. No much larger clonotype is one base removed from it; base qualities were not supplied.

Each collaborating institution followed its own protocols to collect whole blood in K2EDTA tubes. Collaborator samples were shipped for TCRbeta analysis as frozen whole blood, isolated PBMCs, or DNA extracted from either sample type. TCRbeta CDR3 regions were amplified from genomic DNA using the immunoSEQ Assay, a bias-controlled multiplex PCR. As for how the authors treated the data: The number of nucleated cells in each sample was estimated by amplification of reference gene primers within the assay. Sequence reads were collapsed and filtered to measure the absolute abundance of every unique TCRbeta CDR3 rearrangement. For each sample, productive Simpson clonality was calculated as the square root of Simpson's diversity index over productive rearrangements. The clones in this table, taken by TCRdb from immuneACCESS, are in-frame only. Not every clone is retained; where verified, under half of the shortfall comes from an unresolved V gene, and the cause of the rest is unknown. V and J calls and clone size are copied from that table; D and trimming were computed from the DNA. For this sample the table gives approximately 130,000 clones, of which roughly 71% were detected only once. Clones ranked in the top ten supply 15% to 25% of the sample.

The sequence joins TRBV14 to TRBJ2-5; TRBD2 is possibly the D segment (6 matching bases). The sequencing sample was made of peripheral blood. The origin of this receptor is an elderly man with acute or convalescent COVID-19. This receptor has the CDR3 CASSRLGLFQETQYF. The sequence in DNA is TGTGCCAGCAGCCGACTAGGCTTATTCCAAGAGACCCAGTACTTC.